This is a list of T cell receptor beta chains from one sample in a study of T-cell reconstitution after alpha-beta-depleted transplantation in children. Using its own MiXCR run on the PCR reads, TCRdb lists one record per CDR3 protein. The sample lists fewer than 550,000 distinct CDR3 sequences; about an eighth were seen once. Sequenced here: PBMCs, mostly from graft donor cells, sampled 180 days after TCRalphabeta/CD19-depleted stem cell transplant. The receptors were gathered from a female patient aged 2-10 years who had a stem cell transplant for aplastic anemia, so the T cells may come from the graft donor. The CDR3 runs from the conserved cysteine through the conserved F or W. The D gene is left open where the match is weak. Clone size is shown for a subset of rows, as once, few, many or a class of expanded clone.

v_gene,abundance,d_gene,j_gene,CDR3nt,CDR3aa
TRBV6-5,-,-,TRBJ2-1,TGTGCCAGCAGTTACGTCTACCCCTCCTACAATGAGCAGTTCTTC,CASSYVYPSYNEQFF
TRBV7-6,-,-,TRBJ2-2,TGTGCCAGCAGCTCCACTTCAGGGGCCGGGGAGCTGTTTTTT,CASSSTSGAGELFF
TRBV5-1,-,TRBD1,TRBJ1-2,TGCGCCAGCAGCTACAGGGGTCGGACCTATGGCTACACCTTC,CASSYRGRTYGYTF
TRBV7-9,-,-,TRBJ2-1,TGTGCCAGCAGCTGTCAACGGGACTCCCGGGCCAATGAGCAGTTCTTC,CASSCQRDSRANEQFF
TRBV5-1,-,TRBD2,TRBJ2-3,TGCGCCAGCAGCTTGGTTTGGACTAGCGGAGTGACTAGCACAGATACGCAGTATTTT,CASSLVWTSGVTSTDTQYF
TRBV4-1,many,-,TRBJ1-5,TGCGCCAGCAGCCAAGAAAATCACAGGGCTCATCAGCCCCAGCATTTT,CASSQENHRAHQPQHF
TRBV3-1,many,-,TRBJ1-1,TGTGCCAGCAGCCAAGGCGGGGCAGGCACTGAAGCTTTCTTT,CASSQGGAGTEAFF
TRBV5-6,-,TRBD1,TRBJ1-5,TGTGCCAGCAGCAGAAGACAGGGGCGCCAGCCCCAGCATTTT,CASSRRQGRQPQHF
TRBV12-3/TRBV12-4,few,TRBD2,TRBJ2-3,TGTGCCAGCAGTTCCAGGCTAGCGGGGCCAGATACGCAGTATTTT,CASSSRLAGPDTQYF
TRBV12-3/TRBV12-4,many,-,TRBJ2-1,TGTGCCAGCAGTCCCAAAGGGGCGGGACGCTCCTACAATGAGCAGTTCTTC,CASSPKGAGRSYNEQFF
TRBV5-1,-,TRBD1,TRBJ2-4,TGCGCCAGCAGCTTTTCGACAGGGGTGAGAAACAGTCAGTACTTC,CASSFSTGVRNSQYF
TRBV12-3/TRBV12-4,many,TRBD2,TRBJ2-2,TGTGCCAGCAGTTTAGAAGCGGGAGTAGGCACCGGGGAGCTGTTTTTT,CASSLEAGVGTGELFF
TRBV10-3,-,TRBD2,TRBJ2-1,TGTGCCATTAGTCACCTTAGCGGGGGGGCCGGTTATGAGCAGTTCTTC,CAISHLSGGAGYEQFF
TRBV6-2/TRBV6-3,few,-,TRBJ2-5,TGTGCCAGCAGTTACCGAAGGGCGGGGAGACAAGAGACCCAGTACTTC,CASSYRRAGRQETQYF
TRBV4-3,-,-,TRBJ1-2,TGCGCCAGCAGCCAAGATGGGCCCCCTGGGCACTATGGCTACACCTTC,CASSQDGPPGHYGYTF
TRBV27,-,-,TRBJ1-1,TGTGCCAGCAGTTTATTGGCAGGAGCTATGAACACTGAAGCTTTCTTT,CASSLLAGAMNTEAFF
TRBV7-2,-,-,TRBJ2-5,TGTGCCAGCAGCTTTTCTCATCTCCGGGAATGGGAGACCCAGTACTTC,CASSFSHLREWETQYF
TRBV28,many,-,TRBJ1-4,TGTGCCAGCAGTTTATCGGGATCGACTAATGAAAAACTGTTTTTT,CASSLSGSTNEKLFF
TRBV12-3/TRBV12-4,many,-,TRBJ1-6,TGTGCCAGCAGCCCCATTGAATGGAATTCACCCCTCCACTTT,CASSPIEWNSPLHF
TRBV20-1,many,TRBD2,TRBJ2-3,TGCAGTGCTAGAGGGACTAGCGTATCCACAGATACGCAGTATTTT,CSARGTSVSTDTQYF
TRBV4-1,few,TRBD1,TRBJ2-3,TGCGCCAGCAGCCAAGGGATCCGGGACAGCTTATACCCATACAGCACAGATACGCAGTATTTT,CASSQGIRDSLYPYSTDTQYF
TRBV19,-,TRBD1,TRBJ2-2,TGTGCCAGTACCTTAAAGACAGGGGTGAACACCGGGGAGCTGTTTTTT,CASTLKTGVNTGELFF
TRBV27,few,-,TRBJ2-7,TGTGCCAGTAGAGGGCCGCTGTACGAGCAGTACTTC,CASRGPLYEQYF
TRBV6-2/TRBV6-3,few,-,TRBJ2-5,TGTGCCAGCAGTTACGCACTACAGCAAGAGACCCAGTACTTC,CASSYALQQETQYF
TRBV12-3/TRBV12-4,many,-,TRBJ1-1,TGTGCCAGCAGTTTAGATCGAGCTGAAGCTTTCTTT,CASSLDRAEAFF
TRBV14,-,-,TRBJ1-6,TGTGCCAGCAGCCCGTTTTGGTGGGGTCCTAATAATTCACCCCTCCACTTT,CASSPFWWGPNNSPLHF
TRBV28,few,TRBD1,TRBJ2-3,TGTGCCAGCAGTTTAGGTGGGACAGGGACCTTTGATACGCAGTATTTT,CASSLGGTGTFDTQYF
TRBV27,many,-,TRBJ2-1,TGTGCCAGCAGTTTATCGTTTAGTGAGCAGTTCTTC,CASSLSFSEQFF
TRBV29-1,few,-,TRBJ1-4,TGCAGCGCCCTTGACAGGACAACTAATGAAAAACTGTTTTTT,CSALDRTTNEKLFF
TRBV7-9,few,-,TRBJ2-1,TGTGCCAGCAACTTCCCCTTCCAGAGCTCCTACAATGAGCAGTTCTTC,CASNFPFQSSYNEQFF
TRBV5-1,-,TRBD1,TRBJ1-1,TGCGCCAGCAGCTTACAGGGGTCTGAAGCTTTCTTT,CASSLQGSEAFF
TRBV15,few,TRBD1,TRBJ2-5,TGTGCCACCAGCGCCATGCAGGGGGCGGAGACCCAGTACTTC,CATSAMQGAETQYF
TRBV20-1,-,-,TRBJ2-7,TGCAGTGCTTCCGGGGACGGATCCTACGAGCAGTACTTC,CSASGDGSYEQYF
TRBV28,few,-,TRBJ2-1,TGTGCCAGCAGTTTTCACCAGGGAAAGTACAATGAGCAGTTCTTC,CASSFHQGKYNEQFF
TRBV5-1,-,-,TRBJ2-2,TGCGCCAGCAGCTCTCAGGGGCCAGGCTCGAACACCGGGGAGCTGTTTTTT,CASSSQGPGSNTGELFF
TRBV20-1,-,-,TRBJ1-5,TGCAGTGCTGCCTTGGGCAGCAATCAGCCCCAGCATTTT,CSAALGSNQPQHF
TRBV20-1,few,TRBD2,TRBJ2-7,TGCAGTGCGCCGCCCTACCAGCGGGAGGGTGAGCAGTACTTC,CSAPPYQREGEQYF
TRBV9,many,TRBD1,TRBJ2-1,TGTGCCAGCAGCGGCCGGGACAGGTCCTACAATGAGCAGTTCTTC,CASSGRDRSYNEQFF
TRBV20-1,few,-,TRBJ2-4,TGCAGTGCACCGGACCGGGGTGGGGGAAACATTCAGTACTTC,CSAPDRGGGNIQYF
TRBV6-2/TRBV6-3,few,TRBD2,TRBJ2-1,TGTGCCAGCAGCTCTACCCGGGCGGGAGGGAACAATGAGCAGTTCTTC,CASSSTRAGGNNEQFF
TRBV20-1,-,-,TRBJ2-2,TGCAGTGCTAGAGAGACCCTGGTGAACACCGGGGAGCTGTTTTTT,CSARETLVNTGELFF
TRBV5-1,few,-,TRBJ1-1,TGCGCCAGCAGCCCCTTAATGGCGGGGCGAGGTACTGAAGCTTTCTTT,CASSPLMAGRGTEAFF
TRBV4-2,many,TRBD2,TRBJ2-7,TGTGCCAGCAGCCAAGGACTAGCGGGTTACGAGCAGTACTTC,CASSQGLAGYEQYF
TRBV14,few,-,TRBJ2-3,TGTGCCAGCAGCCAACTAGGTGATACGCAGTATTTT,CASSQLGDTQYF
TRBV15,-,-,TRBJ2-5,TGTGCCACCAGCAGAGCTTCCTGGCCACAAGAGACCCAGTACTTC,CATSRASWPQETQYF
TRBV5-1,few,TRBD2,TRBJ2-7,TGCGCCAGCAGCTTGGAGGGAGGGACCCACGAGCAGTACTTC,CASSLEGGTHEQYF
TRBV2,-,-,TRBJ2-7,TGTGCCAGCAACCTGGAGAGGAACGAGCAGTACTTC,CASNLERNEQYF
TRBV29-1,few,TRBD2,TRBJ2-3,TGCAGCGTGGTAGCGGGAGTACTAGATACGCAGTATTTT,CSVVAGVLDTQYF
TRBV28,few,-,TRBJ1-2,TGTGCCAGCAGCAAACAACCGGGACGGAGTTATGGCTACACCTTC,CASSKQPGRSYGYTF
TRBV27,few,TRBD1,TRBJ2-7,TGTGCCAGCAGCCCACACCCGGGACAGGGGGCGGACGAGCAGTACTTC,CASSPHPGQGADEQYF
TRBV18,few,TRBD2,TRBJ2-3,TGTGCCAGCTCACCACCGGGACTAGCGGGAGATACGCAGTATTTT,CASSPPGLAGDTQYF
TRBV6-5,few,-,TRBJ1-4,TGTGCCAGCAGTTACCGGGGGGCAGCTAATGAAAAACTGTTTTTT,CASSYRGAANEKLFF
TRBV19,-,-,TRBJ1-5,TGTGCCAGTAGTCGGCAGCAGGATCAGCCCCAGCATTTT,CASSRQQDQPQHF
TRBV6-1,few,TRBD2,TRBJ2-2,TGTGCCAGCAGTGAAAGACGGGAGGGGCCCGGGGAGCTGTTTTTT,CASSERREGPGELFF